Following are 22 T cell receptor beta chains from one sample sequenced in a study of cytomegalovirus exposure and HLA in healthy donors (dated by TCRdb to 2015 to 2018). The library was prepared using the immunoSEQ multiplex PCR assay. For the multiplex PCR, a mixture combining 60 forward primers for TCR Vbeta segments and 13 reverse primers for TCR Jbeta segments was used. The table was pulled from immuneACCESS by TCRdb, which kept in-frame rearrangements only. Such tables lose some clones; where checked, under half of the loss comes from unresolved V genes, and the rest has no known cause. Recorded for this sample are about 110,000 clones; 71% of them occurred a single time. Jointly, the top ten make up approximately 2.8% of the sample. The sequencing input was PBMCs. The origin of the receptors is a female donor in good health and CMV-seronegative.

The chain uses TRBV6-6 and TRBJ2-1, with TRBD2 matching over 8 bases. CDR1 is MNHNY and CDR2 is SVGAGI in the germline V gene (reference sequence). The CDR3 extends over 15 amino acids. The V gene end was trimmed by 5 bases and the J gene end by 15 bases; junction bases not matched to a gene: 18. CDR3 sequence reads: CASSRYSGSGESGFF. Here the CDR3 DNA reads TGTGCCAGCAGTAGGTACAGCGGGAGTGGAGAATCGGGGTTCTTC.

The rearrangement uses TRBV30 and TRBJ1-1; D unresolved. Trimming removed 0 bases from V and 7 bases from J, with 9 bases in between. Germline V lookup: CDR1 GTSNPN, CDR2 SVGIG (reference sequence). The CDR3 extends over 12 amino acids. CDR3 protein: CAWSVAGYEAFF. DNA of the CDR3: TGTGCCTGGAGTGTCGCGGGGTATGAAGCTTTCTTT.

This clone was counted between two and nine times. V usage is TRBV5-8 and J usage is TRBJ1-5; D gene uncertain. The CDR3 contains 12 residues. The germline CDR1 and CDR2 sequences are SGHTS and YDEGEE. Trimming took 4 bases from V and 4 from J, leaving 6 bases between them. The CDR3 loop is CASSGWNQPQHF. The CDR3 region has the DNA TGTGCCAGCAGCGGCTGGAATCAGCCCCAGCATTTT.

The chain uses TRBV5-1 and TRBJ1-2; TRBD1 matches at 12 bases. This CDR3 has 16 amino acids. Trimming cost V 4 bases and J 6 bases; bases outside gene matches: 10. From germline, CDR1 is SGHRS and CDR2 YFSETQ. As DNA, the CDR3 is TGCGCCAGCAGCGATACCGGGACAGGGGGCGCGAATGGCTACACCTTC. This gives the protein CASSDTGTGGANGYTF.

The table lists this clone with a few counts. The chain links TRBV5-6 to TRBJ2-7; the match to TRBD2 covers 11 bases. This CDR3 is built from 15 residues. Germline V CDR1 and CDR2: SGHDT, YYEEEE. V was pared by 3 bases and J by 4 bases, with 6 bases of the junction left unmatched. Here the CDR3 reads CASSSLAGGEYEQYF. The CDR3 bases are TGTGCCAGCAGCTCTTTAGCGGGAGGGGAATACGAGCAGTACTTC.

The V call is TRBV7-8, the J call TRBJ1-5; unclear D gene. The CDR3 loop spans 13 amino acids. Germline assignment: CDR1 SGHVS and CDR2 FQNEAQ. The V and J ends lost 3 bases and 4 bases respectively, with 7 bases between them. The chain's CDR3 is CASSLYGNQPQHF. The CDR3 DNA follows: TGTGCCAGCAGCTTGTACGGGAATCAGCCCCAGCATTTT.

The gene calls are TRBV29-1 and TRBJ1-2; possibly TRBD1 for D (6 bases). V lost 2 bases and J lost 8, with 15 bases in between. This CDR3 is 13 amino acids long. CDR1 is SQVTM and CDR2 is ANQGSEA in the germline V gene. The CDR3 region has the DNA TGCAGCGTTGAAAGGGACACCAGGGTCGGCTACACCTTC. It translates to CSVERDTRVGYTF.

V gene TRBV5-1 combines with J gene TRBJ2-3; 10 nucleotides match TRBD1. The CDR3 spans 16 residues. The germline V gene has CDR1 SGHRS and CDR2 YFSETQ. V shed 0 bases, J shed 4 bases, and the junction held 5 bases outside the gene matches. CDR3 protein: CASSLDGQGGADTQYF. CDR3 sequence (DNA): TGCGCCAGCAGCTTGGATGGACAGGGGGGCGCAGATACGCAGTATTTT.

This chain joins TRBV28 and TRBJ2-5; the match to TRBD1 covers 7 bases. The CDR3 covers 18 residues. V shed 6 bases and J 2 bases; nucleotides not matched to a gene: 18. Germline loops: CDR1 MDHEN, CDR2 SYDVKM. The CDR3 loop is CASSSNRKDRFLQETQYF. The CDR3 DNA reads TGTGCCAGCAGCTCAAACCGGAAGGACAGGTTCTTGCAAGAGACCCAGTACTTC.

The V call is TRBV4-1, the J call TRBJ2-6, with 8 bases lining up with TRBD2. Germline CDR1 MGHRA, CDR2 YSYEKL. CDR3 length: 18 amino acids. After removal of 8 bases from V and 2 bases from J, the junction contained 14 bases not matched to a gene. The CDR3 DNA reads TGCGCCAGCTCCCCATGGGCGGGAGGTGGGCCTGGGGCCAACGTCCTGACTTTC. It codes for CASSPWAGGGPGANVLTF.

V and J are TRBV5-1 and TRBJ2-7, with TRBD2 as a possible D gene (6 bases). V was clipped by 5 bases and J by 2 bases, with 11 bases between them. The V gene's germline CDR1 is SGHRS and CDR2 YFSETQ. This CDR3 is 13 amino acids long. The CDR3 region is CASRRDSTYEQYF. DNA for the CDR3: TGCGCCAGCAGACGGGACTCCACCTACGAGCAGTACTTC.

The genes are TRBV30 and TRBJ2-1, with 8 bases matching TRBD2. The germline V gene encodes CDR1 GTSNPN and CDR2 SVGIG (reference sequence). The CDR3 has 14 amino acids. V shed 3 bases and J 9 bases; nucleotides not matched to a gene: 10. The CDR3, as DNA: TGTGCCTGGAGCACGGGGGGGGTCGGGGTTGAGCAGTTCTTC. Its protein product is CAWSTGGVGVEQFF.

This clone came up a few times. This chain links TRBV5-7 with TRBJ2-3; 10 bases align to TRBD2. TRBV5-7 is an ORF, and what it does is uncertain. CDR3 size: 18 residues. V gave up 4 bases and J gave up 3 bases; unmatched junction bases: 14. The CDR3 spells CASSPPTPLAGATDTQYF. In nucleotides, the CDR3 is TGTGCCAGCAGCCCTCCCACCCCCCTAGCGGGGGCTACAGATACGCAGTATTTT.

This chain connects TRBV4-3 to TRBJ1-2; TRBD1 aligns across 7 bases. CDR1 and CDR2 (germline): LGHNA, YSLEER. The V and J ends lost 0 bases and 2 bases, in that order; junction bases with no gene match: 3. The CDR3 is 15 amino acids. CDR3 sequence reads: CASSQDRGQNYGYTF. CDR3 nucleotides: TGCGCCAGCAGCCAAGATCGGGGACAGAACTATGGCTACACCTTC.

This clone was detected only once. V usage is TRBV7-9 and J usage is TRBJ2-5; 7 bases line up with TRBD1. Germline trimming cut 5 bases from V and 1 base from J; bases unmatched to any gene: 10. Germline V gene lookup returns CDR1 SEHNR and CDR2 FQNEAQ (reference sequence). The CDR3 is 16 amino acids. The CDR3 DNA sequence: TGTGCCAGCAGCCATATTGACAGGGTCTTCCAAGAGACCCAGTACTTC. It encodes CASSHIDRVFQETQYF.

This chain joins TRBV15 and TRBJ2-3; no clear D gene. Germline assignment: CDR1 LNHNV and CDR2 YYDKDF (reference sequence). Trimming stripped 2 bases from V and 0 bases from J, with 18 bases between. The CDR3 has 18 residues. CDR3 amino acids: CATSRPRGSGSSTDTQYF. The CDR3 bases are TGTGCCACCAGCAGACCCCGCGGTTCGGGTTCTAGCACAGATACGCAGTATTTT. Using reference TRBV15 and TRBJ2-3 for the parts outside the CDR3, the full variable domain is DAMVIQNPRYQVTQFGKPVTLSCSQTLNHNVMYWYQQKSSQAPKLLFHYYDKDFNNEADTPDNFQSRRPNTSFCFLDIRSPGLGDTAMYLCATSRPRGSGSSTDTQYFGPGTRLTVL.

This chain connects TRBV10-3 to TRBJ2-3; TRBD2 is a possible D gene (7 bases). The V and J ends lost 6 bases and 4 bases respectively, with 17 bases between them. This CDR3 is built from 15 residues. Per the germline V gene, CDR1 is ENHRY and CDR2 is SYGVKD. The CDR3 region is CAIRPPGGPADTQYF. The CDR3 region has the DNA TGTGCCATCAGGCCTCCCGGGGGGCCAGCAGATACGCAGTATTTT.

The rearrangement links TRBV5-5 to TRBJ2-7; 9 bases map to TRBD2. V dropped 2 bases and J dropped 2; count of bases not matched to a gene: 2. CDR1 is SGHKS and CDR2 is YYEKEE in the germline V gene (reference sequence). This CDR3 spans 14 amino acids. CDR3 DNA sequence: TGTGCCAGCAGCTTCCAGCGGGGGGCCTACGAGCAGTACTTC. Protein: CASSFQRGAYEQYF.

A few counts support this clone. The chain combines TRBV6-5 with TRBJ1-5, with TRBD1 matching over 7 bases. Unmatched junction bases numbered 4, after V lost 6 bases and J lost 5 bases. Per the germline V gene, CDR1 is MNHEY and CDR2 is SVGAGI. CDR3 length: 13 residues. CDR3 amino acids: CASRPGTDQPQHF. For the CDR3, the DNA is TGTGCCAGCAGACCCGGGACAGATCAGCCCCAGCATTTT.

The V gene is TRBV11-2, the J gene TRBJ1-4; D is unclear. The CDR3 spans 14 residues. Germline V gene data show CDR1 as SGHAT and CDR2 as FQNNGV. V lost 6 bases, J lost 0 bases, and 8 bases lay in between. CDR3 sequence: CASSRSSTNEKLFF. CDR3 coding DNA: TGTGCCAGCAGTCGTAGTTCAACTAATGAAAAACTGTTTTTT. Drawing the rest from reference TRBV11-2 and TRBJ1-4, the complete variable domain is EAGVAQSPRYKIIEKRQSVAFWCNPISGHATLYWYQQILGQGPKLLIQFQNNGVVDDSQLPKDRFSAERLKGVDSTLKIQPAKLEDSAVYLCASSRSSTNEKLFFGSGTQLSVL.

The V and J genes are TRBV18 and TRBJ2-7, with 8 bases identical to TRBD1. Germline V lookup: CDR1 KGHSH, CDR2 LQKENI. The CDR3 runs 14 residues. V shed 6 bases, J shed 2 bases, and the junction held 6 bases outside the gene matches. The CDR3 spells CASSPGQGAYEQYF. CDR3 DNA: TGTGCCAGCTCCCCAGGACAGGGAGCCTACGAGCAGTACTTC.

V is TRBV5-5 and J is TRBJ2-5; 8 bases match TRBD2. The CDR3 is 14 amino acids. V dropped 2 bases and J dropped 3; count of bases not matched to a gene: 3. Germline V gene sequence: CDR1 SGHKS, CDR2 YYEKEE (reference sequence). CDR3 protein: CASSFLSGKETQYF. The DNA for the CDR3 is TGTGCCAGCAGCTTTCTTAGCGGGAAAGAGACCCAGTACTTC.